The 21 T cell receptor beta chains reported below all come from one sample, sequenced in a study of Ad26.COV2.S vaccination and SARS-CoV-2 variants. Clones were read by immunoSEQ multiplex PCR, and TCRdb kept only the in-frame ones, dropping some. The profile shows approximately 97,000 clones, around 82% of them singletons. This specimen consisted of peripheral blood, obtained after recovery from COVID-19. The source is a human donor who had recovered from COVID-19.

The chain recombines TRBV19 with TRBJ1-4; TRBD1 might be the D (5 bases). CDR1 LNHDA and CDR2 SQIVND come from the germline V gene (reference sequence). This CDR3 has 15 amino acids. Trimming took off 10 bases at V and 5 bases at J, with 20 bases between the two ends. CDR3 in DNA: TGTGCCACCTCCCCGCCCGGGACGCGGAATGAAAAACTGTTTTTT. Protein product: CATSPPGTRNEKLFF.

This chain connects TRBV19 to TRBJ1-6; TRBD1 matches at 7 bases. This CDR3 is 15 amino acids long. Germline assignment: CDR1 LNHDA and CDR2 SQIVND (reference sequence). V gave up 3 bases and J gave up 7 bases; unmatched junction bases: 6. The CDR3 region has the DNA TGTGCCAGTAGTATCCGGACAGGCTCCAATTCACCCCTCCACTTT. Its protein product is CASSIRTGSNSPLHF.

The chain joins TRBV27 to TRBJ1-5; possible D gene TRBD1, 5 bases. The CDR3 is 14 amino acids. Germline CDR1 is MNHEY and CDR2 is SMNVEV (reference sequence). Trimming removed 6 bases from V and 0 bases from J, with 9 bases in between. The CDR3 loop is CASRGLYSNQPQHF. CDR3 DNA: TGTGCCAGCAGGGGACTATATAGCAATCAGCCCCAGCATTTT.

This chain links TRBV30 with TRBJ1-3; perhaps TRBD1 as D (5 bases). V was shortened by 5 bases and J by 2 bases, with 10 bases between the two germline ends. The CDR3 contains 13 residues. CDR1 is GTSNPN and CDR2 is SVGIG in the germline V gene (reference sequence). CDR3 amino acids: CAWGRQTGNTIYF. The CDR3 nucleotides read TGTGCCTGGGGACGACAGACTGGAAACACCATATATTTT. Using reference TRBV30 and TRBJ1-3 for the parts outside the CDR3, the full variable domain is SQTIHQWPATLVQPVGSPLSLECTVEGTSNPNLYWYRQAAGRGLQLLFYSVGIGQISSEVPQNLSASRPQDRQFILSSKKLLLSDSGFYLCAWGRQTGNTIYFGEGSWLTVV.

The CDR3 DNA is TGTGCCAGAAGCGCGAGCGGACAGGGGAGAACACCCCTCCACTTT. It yields the protein CARSASGQGRTPLHF. The chain combines TRBV5-3 with TRBJ1-6; 9 bases map to TRBD1. TRBV5-3 is noted as an ORF with a role that remains uncertain. J lost 11 bases, V lost 4 bases, and 10 bases had no gene match. This CDR3 region has 15 residues.

There are a few counts of this clone. The chain recombines TRBV19 with TRBJ1-2, with D perhaps TRBD1 (5 bases). CDR1 is LNHDA and CDR2 is SQIVND in the germline V gene (reference sequence). This CDR3 is built from 11 residues. Trimming stripped 8 bases from V and 4 bases from J, with 8 bases between. The CDR3 DNA follows: TGTGCCAGTTTTACAGGCTATGGCTACACCTTC. The encoded protein is CASFTGYGYTF.

This clone is a singleton in its sample. The rearrangement links TRBV19 to TRBJ1-1; 8 nucleotides match TRBD1. The ends lost 6 bases at V and 3 bases at J; junction bases unmatched: 3. CDR3 length: 13 residues. Germline V CDR1 and CDR2: LNHDA, SQIVND (reference sequence). CDR3 sequence reads: CASRSQGDTEAFF. The CDR3 DNA sequence: TGTGCCAGTAGGTCACAGGGGGACACTGAAGCTTTCTTT.

V and J are TRBV18 and TRBJ1-4; D is unclear. CDR1 and CDR2 from the germline V gene are KGHSH and LQKENI. This CDR3 region has 13 residues. The germline V and J ends were trimmed by 1 base and 5 bases, with 5 bases remaining between them. This CDR3 is CASSPQGNEKLFF. CDR3 sequence (DNA): TGTGCCAGCTCACCACAGGGAAATGAAAAACTGTTTTTT.

This clone has just a few counts. This rearrangement joins TRBV12-3 or TRBV12-4 to TRBJ1-1, with 7 bases that match TRBD1. The V gene end was trimmed by 5 bases and the J gene end by 7 bases; junction bases not matched to a gene: 4. This CDR3 is built from 12 residues. The CDR3 region has the DNA TGTGCCAGCAGTCCGACAGGGAGTGAAGCTTTCTTT. Translation: CASSPTGSEAFF.

The rearrangement links TRBV6-4 to TRBJ2-3; TRBD2 agrees at 10 bases. Germline V CDR1 and CDR2: MRHNA, SNTAGT. J gave up 6 bases and V 6 bases, and 6 bases lay outside the gene matches. The CDR3 covers 14 residues. The CDR3 DNA reads as TGTGCCAGCAGCGAGCGGGGGGGCCGGGATACGCAGTATTTT. Amino acid sequence: CASSERGGRDTQYF.

The J gene is TRBJ1-3, the V gene TRBV2; maybe TRBD1 (6 bases). This CDR3 has 14 amino acids. The germline V and J ends were trimmed by 10 bases and 4 bases, with 17 bases remaining between them. Germline V gene data show CDR1 as SNHLY and CDR2 as FYNNEI. The CDR3 nucleotides are TGTGCCACCGTGAAAGGGGGAAGGGGAAACACCATATATTTT. Amino acid sequence: CATVKGGRGNTIYF.

This chain links TRBV16 with TRBJ2-2; TRBD1 matches at 7 bases. CDR3 length: 16 residues. The J segment lost 4 bases and the V segment lost 2 bases, leaving 7 bases of the junction unmatched. CDR1 is KGHSY, CDR2 FQNENV, per germline. CDR3 protein: CASSQPTTGFTGELFF. Here the CDR3 DNA reads TGTGCCAGCAGCCAACCGACGACAGGGTTCACCGGGGAGCTGTTTTTT.

The chain recombines TRBV6-5 with TRBJ2-7; a possible D gene is TRBD1 (6 bases). Germline V CDR1 and CDR2: MNHEY, SVGAGI. With 6 bases removed from V and 2 bases from J, the gap between germline ends came to 11 bases. This CDR3 has 13 amino acids. CDR3 residues: CASSSGQTYEQYF. In DNA, the CDR3 is TGTGCCAGCAGCTCGGGACAAACCTACGAGCAGTACTTC.

DNA of the CDR3: TGTGCCAGCAGTGCCGGGACCATGAACACTGAAGCTTTCTTT. It translates to CASSAGTMNTEAFF. The genes are TRBV2 and TRBJ1-1, with D perhaps TRBD1 (5 bases). V lost 4 bases and J 0 bases, leaving 9 bases between the germline ends. Germline CDR1 reads SNHLY; CDR2 reads FYNNEI. The CDR3 contains 14 residues.

The chain joins TRBV20-1 to TRBJ1-4; D may be TRBD1 (5 bases). This CDR3 comprises 14 residues. Germline values: CDR1 DFQATT, CDR2 SNEGSKA (reference sequence). V lost 3 bases and J lost 7, with 15 bases in between. The DNA for the CDR3 is TGCAGTGCTAGTGTCAGGGAATATCTTGAAAAACTGTTTTTT. Translating it yields CSASVREYLEKLFF.

The table lists this clone with a count of one. The gene calls are TRBV29-1 and TRBJ2-7; the match to TRBD1 covers 9 bases. There are 14 residues in the CDR3. V gave up 2 bases and J gave up 5 bases; unmatched junction bases: 7. Germline-derived CDR1 and CDR2 are SQVTM and ANQGSEA. CDR3 protein: CSVELGQGRNEQYF. CDR3 DNA sequence: TGCAGCGTTGAATTGGGACAGGGTCGTAACGAGCAGTACTTC.

The chain carries TRBV7-9 and TRBJ2-5; D may be TRBD1 or TRBD2 (6 bases each). Germline CDR1 is SEHNR and CDR2 is FQNEAQ (reference sequence). V lost 4 bases, J lost 8 bases, and 8 bases lay in between. The CDR3 sequence is 11 residues long. The CDR3 protein is CASSSGATQYF. CDR3 sequence (DNA): TGTGCCAGCAGCTCGGGGGCTACCCAGTACTTC.

As DNA, the CDR3 is TGCAGCGTTGCTCAGGGGGATGGGACTGAAGCTTTCTTT. As protein: CSVAQGDGTEAFF. The J gene is TRBJ1-1, the V gene TRBV29-1, with TRBD1 matching over 7 bases. Germline V CDR1 and CDR2: SQVTM, ANQGSEA. The trim removed 4 bases at V and 5 bases at J, leaving 7 bases unmatched. CDR3 length: 13 residues.

At least ten counts were recorded for this clone. The V and J genes are TRBV5-5 and TRBJ1-5; no clear D. V lost 0 bases to trimming and J lost 7 bases, with 11 bases between them. CDR3 length equals 14 residues. CDR1 and CDR2 from the germline V gene are SGHKS and YYEKEE (reference sequence). The CDR3 protein is CASSLEGTVQPQHF. DNA for the CDR3: TGTGCCAGCAGCTTGGAGGGTACAGTGCAGCCCCAGCATTTT.

The chain links TRBV2 to TRBJ1-6; 7 bases map to TRBD1. The germline V gene has CDR1 SNHLY and CDR2 FYNNEI. The V segment lost 3 bases and the J segment 0 bases; nucleotides outside the gene matches: 5. The CDR3 runs 17 residues. This CDR3 is CASSDPGQSSYNSPLHF. Written as DNA, the CDR3 is TGTGCCAGCAGTGACCCGGGACAGAGCTCCTATAATTCACCCCTCCACTTT.

This clone appeared many times. The V call is TRBV10-3, the J call TRBJ2-7; no definite D call. Trimming took 5 bases from V and 4 from J, leaving 9 bases between them. Germline V gene lookup returns CDR1 ENHRY and CDR2 SYGVKD. This CDR3 region has 12 residues. CDR3 loop: CAISSRRYEQYF. The CDR3 nucleotides are TGTGCCATCAGTAGTAGACGGTACGAGCAGTACTTC.